In its sample, the clone carrying this T cell receptor beta chain was seen a few times. As yet, its antigen is unknown. This entry comes from a study of identical twins. Broader study findings: Invariant MAIT and iNKT cells may have partly biased zero-insertion analyses. Cross-sectional statistical analysis, not tracking of the same donors, underpinned the conclusions. Out-of-frame TCR alpha sharing observed in monozygotic twins exceeded model estimates.

The CDR3 spans 15 residues. CDR1 and CDR2 from the germline V gene are MDHEN and SYDVKM. The junction had 8 bases not matched to a gene; V was cut back by 6 bases and J by 6 bases. TCRdb used MiXCR to reprocess the 5' RACE reads, holding one entry per CDR3 protein. The top ten clones hold around 5% of a sample with roughly 250,000 distinct CDR3 sequences, around 7.6% of them seen once. These data also formed part of another study, on yellow fever vaccine responses in identical twins.

The V and J genes are TRBV28 and TRBJ2-3; 11 positions match TRBD2. The TCR originated in a woman between 18 and 29 years old in good health. What was sequenced was CD8+ T cells sorted from blood. CDR3 sequence reads: CASRGLAGPGDTQYF. CDR3 nucleotides: TGTGCCAGCAGAGGACTAGCGGGCCCCGGGGATACGCAGTATTTT.